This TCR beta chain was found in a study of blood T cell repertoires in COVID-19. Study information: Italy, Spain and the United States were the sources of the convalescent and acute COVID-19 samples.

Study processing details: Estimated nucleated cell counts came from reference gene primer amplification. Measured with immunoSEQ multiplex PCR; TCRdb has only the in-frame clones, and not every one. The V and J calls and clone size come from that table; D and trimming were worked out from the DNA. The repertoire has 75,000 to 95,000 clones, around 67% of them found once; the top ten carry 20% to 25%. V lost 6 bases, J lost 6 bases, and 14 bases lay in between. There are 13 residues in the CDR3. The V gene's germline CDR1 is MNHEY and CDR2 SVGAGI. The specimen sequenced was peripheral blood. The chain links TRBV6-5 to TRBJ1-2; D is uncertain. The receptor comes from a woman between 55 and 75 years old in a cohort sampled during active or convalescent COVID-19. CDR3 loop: CASRKPGENGYTF. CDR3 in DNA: TGTGCCAGCAGGAAACCCGGGGAGAATGGCTACACCTTC.